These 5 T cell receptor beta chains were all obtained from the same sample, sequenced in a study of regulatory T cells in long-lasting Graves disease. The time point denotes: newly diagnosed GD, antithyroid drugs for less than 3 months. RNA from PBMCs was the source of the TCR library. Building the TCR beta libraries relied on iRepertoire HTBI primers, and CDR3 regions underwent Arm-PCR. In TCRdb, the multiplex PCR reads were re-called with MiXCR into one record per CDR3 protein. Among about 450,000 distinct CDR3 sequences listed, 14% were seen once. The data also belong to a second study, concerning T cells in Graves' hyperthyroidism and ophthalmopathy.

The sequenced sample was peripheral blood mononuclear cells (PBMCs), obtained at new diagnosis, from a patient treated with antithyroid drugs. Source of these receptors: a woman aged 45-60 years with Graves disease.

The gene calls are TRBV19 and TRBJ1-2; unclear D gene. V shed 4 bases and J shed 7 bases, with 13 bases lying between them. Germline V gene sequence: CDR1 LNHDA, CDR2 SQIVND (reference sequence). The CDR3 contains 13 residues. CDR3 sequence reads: CASSTPVAGGYTF. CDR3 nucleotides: TGTGCCAGTAGTACCCCCGTGGCCGGTGGCTACACCTTC. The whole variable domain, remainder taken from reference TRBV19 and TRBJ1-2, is DGGITQSPKYLFRKEGQNVTLSCEQNLNHDAMYWYRQDPGQGLRLIYYSQIVNDFQKGDIAEGYSVSREKKESFPLTVTSAQKNPTAFYLCASSTPVAGGYTFGSGTRLTVV.

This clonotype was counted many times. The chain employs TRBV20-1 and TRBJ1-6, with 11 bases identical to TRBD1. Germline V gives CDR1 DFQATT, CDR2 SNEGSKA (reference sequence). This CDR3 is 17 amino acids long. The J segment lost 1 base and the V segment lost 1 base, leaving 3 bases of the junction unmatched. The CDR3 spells CSARGDRGASYNSPLHF. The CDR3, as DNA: TGCAGTGCTAGAGGGGACAGGGGGGCATCCTATAATTCACCCCTCCACTTT.

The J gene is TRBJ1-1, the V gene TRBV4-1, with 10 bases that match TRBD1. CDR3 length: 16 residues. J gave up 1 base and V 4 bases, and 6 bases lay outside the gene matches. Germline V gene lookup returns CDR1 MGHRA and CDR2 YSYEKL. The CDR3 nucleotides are TGCGCCAGCAGCCCCAGGCGGGACAGGGGGAACACTGAAGCTTTCTTT. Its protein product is CASSPRRDRGNTEAFF.

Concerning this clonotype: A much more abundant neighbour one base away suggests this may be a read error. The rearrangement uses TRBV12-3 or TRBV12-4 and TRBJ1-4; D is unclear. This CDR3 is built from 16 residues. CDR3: CASSSPRTVGYEKPFF. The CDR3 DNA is TGTGCCAGCAGTTCTCCGCGGACGGTCGGGTATGAAAAACCGTTTTTT.

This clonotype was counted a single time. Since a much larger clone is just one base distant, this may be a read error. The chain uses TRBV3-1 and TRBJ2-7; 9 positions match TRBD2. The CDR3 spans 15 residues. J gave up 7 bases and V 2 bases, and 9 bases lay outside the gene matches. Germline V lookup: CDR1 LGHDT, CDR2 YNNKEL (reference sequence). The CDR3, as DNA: TGTGCCAGCAGCCAACCGGGACTAGCCATCGATGAGCAGTACTTC. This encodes CASSQPGLAIDEQYF.